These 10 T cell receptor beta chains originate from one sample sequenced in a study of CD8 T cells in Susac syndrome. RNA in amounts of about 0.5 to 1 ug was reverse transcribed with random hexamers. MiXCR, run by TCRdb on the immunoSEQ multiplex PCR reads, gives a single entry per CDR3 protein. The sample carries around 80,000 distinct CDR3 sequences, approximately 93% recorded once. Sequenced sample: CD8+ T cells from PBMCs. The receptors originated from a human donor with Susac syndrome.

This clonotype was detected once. The CDR3 sequence: CSASRGTDTQYF. In nucleotides, the CDR3 is TGCAGTGCTAGTCGCGGCACAGATACGCAGTATTTT. The chain is built from TRBV20-1 and TRBJ2-3; D unresolved. Trimming stripped 3 bases from V and 1 base from J, with 5 bases between. The germline gives CDR1 DFQATT, CDR2 SNEGSKA (reference sequence). The CDR3 extends over 12 amino acids.

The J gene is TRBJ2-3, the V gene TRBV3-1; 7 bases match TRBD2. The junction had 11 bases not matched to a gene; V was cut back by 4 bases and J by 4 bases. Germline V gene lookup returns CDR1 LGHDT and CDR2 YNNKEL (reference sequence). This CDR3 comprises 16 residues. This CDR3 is CASSLQVGGGADTQYF. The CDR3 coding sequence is TGTGCCAGCAGCCTCCAGGTGGGCGGGGGTGCAGATACGCAGTATTTT.

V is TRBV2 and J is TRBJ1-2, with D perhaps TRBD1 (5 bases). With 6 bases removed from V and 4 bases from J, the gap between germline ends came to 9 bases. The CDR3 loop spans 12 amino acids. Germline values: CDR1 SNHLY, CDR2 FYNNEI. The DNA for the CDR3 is TGTGCCAGCAGGGGGACGTCCTATGGCTACACCTTC. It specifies CASRGTSYGYTF.

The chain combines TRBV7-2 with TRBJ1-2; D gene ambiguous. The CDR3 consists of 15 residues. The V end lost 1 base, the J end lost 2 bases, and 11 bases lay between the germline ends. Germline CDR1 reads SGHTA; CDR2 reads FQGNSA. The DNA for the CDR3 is TGTGCCAGCAGCTTAGAGGTCCGAACAAACTATGGCTACACCTTC. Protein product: CASSLEVRTNYGYTF.

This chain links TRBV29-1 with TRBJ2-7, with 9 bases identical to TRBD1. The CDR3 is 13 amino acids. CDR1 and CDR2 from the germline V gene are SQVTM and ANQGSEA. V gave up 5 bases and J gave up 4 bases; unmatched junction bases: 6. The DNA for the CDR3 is TGCAGCGTTCGGACAGGGGAAATATACGAGCAGTACTTC. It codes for CSVRTGEIYEQYF.

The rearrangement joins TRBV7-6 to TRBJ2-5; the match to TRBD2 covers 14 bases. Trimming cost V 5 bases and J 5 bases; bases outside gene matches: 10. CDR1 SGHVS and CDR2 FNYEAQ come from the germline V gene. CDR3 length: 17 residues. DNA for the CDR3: TGTGCCAGCAGCGGAAGACTAGCGGGGGGGCCCGGGGAGACCCAGTACTTC. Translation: CASSGRLAGGPGETQYF.

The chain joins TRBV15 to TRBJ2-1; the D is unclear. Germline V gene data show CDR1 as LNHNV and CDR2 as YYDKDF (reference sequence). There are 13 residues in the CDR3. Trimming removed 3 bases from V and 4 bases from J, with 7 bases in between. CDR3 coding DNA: TGTGCCACCAGCAGTGGCCAGTACAATGAGCAGTTCTTC. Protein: CATSSGQYNEQFF.

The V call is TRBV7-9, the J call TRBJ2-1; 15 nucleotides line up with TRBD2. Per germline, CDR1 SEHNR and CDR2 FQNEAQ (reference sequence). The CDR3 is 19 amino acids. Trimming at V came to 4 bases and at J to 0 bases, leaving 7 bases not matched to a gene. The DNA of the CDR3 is TGTGCCAGCAGCTCACCGGGACTAGCGGGAGGCCGCTCCTACAATGAGCAGTTCTTC. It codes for CASSSPGLAGGRSYNEQFF.

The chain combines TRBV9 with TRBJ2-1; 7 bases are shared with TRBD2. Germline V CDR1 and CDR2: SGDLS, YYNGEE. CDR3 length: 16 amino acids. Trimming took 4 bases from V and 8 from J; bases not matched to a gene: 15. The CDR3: CASSPSVGGSDDEQFF. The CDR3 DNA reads TGTGCCAGCAGCCCCTCAGTCGGGGGGTCGGACGATGAGCAGTTCTTC. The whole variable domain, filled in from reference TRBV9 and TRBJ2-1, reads DSGVTQTPKHLITATGQRVTLRCSPRSGDLSVYWYQQSLDQGLQFLIQYYNGEERAKGNILERFSAQQFPDLHSELNLSSLELGDSALYFCASSPSVGGSDDEQFFGPGTRLTVL.

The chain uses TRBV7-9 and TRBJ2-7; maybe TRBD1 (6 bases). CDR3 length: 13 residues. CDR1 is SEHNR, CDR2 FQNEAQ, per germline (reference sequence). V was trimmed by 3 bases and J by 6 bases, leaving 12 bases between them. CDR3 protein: CASSLNRDREQYF. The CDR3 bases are TGTGCCAGCAGCTTGAACAGGGATCGCGAGCAGTACTTC.